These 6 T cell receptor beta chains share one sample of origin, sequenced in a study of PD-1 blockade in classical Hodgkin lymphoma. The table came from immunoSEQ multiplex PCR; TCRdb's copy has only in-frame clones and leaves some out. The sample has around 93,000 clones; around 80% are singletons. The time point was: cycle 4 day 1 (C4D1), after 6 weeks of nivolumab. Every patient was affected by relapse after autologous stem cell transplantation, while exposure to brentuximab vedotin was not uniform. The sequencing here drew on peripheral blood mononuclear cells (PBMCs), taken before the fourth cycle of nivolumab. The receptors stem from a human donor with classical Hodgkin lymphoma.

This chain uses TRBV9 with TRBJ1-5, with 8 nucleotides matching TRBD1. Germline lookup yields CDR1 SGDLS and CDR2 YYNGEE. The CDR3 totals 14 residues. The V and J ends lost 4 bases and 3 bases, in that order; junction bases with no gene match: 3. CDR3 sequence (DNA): TGTGCCAGCAGCCAGACAGGGGTCAATCAGCCCCAGCATTTT. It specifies CASSQTGVNQPQHF. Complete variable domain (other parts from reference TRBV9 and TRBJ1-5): DSGVTQTPKHLITATGQRVTLRCSPRSGDLSVYWYQQSLDQGLQFLIQYYNGEERAKGNILERFSAQQFPDLHSELNLSSLELGDSALYFCASSQTGVNQPQHFGDGTRLSIL.

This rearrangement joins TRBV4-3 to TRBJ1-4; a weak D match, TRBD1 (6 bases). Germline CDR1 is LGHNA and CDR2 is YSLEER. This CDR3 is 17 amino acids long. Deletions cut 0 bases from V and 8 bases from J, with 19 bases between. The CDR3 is CASSQDLERGATEKLFF. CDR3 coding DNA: TGCGCCAGCAGCCAAGACCTCGAAAGGGGGGCCACGGAAAAACTGTTTTTT.

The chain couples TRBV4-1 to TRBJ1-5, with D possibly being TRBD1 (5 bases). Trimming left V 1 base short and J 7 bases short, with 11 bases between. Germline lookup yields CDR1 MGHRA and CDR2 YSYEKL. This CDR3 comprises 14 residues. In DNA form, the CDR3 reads TGCGCCAGCAGCCAAGTTGGAGGGGACCAGCCCCAGCATTTT. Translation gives CASSQVGGDQPQHF.

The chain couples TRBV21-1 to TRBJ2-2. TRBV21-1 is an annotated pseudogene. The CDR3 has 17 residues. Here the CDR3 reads CASSKVGRRANTGELFF. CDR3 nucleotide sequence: TGTGCCAGCAGCAAAGTAGGCCGTCGCGCGAACACCGGGGAGCTGTTTTTT.

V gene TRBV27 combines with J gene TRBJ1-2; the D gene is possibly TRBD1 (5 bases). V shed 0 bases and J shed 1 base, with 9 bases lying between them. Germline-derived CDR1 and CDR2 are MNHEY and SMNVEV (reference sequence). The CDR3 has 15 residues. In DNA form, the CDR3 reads TGTGCCAGCAGTTTATCAGGGGTCAATAACTATGGCTACACCTTC. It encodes CASSLSGVNNYGYTF.

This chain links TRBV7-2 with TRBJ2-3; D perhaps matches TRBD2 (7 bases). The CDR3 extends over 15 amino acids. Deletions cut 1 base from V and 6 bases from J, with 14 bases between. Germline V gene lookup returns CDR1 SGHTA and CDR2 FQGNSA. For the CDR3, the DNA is TGTGCCAGCAGCTTAGTTCGCGGGGGCGAGGATACGCAGTATTTT. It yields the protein CASSLVRGGEDTQYF. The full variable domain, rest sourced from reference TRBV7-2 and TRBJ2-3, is GAGVSQSPSNKVTEKGKDVELRCDPISGHTALYWYRQSLGQGLEFLIYFQGNSAPDKSGLPSDRFSAERTGGSVSTLTIQRTQQEDSAVYLCASSLVRGGEDTQYFGPGTRLTVL.